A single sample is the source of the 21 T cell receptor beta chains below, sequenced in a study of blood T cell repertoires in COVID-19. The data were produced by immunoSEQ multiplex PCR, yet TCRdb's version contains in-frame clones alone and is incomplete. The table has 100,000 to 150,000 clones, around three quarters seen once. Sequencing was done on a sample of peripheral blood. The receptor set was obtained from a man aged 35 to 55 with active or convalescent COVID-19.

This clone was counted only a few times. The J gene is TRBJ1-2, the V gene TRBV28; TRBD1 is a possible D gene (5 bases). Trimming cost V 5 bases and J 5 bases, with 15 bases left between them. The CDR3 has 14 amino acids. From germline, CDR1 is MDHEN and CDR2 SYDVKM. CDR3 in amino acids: CASSPHDSMYGYTF. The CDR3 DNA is TGTGCCAGCAGTCCCCACGACAGCATGTATGGCTACACCTTC.

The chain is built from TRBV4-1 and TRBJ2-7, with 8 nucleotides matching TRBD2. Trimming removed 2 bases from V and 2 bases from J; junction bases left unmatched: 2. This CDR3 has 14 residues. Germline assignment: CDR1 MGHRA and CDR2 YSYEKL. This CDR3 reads CASSQTSGPYEQYF. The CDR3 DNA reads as TGCGCCAGCAGCCAAACTAGCGGACCCTACGAGCAGTACTTC.

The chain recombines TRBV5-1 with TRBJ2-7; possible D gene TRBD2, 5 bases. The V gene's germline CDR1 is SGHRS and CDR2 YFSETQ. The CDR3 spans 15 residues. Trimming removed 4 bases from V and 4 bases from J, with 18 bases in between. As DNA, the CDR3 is TGCGCCAGCAGCCGGCAAGACCCTCGGGGATACGAGCAGTACTTC. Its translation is CASSRQDPRGYEQYF.

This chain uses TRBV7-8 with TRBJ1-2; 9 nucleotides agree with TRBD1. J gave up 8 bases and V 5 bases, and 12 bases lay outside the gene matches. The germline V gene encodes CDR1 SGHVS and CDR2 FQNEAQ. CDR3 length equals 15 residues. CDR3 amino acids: CASSVTGGPAAGYTF. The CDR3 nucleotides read TGTGCCAGCAGCGTCACAGGGGGCCCGGCGGCGGGCTACACCTTC.

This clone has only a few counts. This chain's CDR3 is CASSQDRGYEQYF. The CDR3 DNA follows: TGTGCCAGCAGCCAAGATAGGGGCTACGAGCAGTACTTC. The chain carries TRBV3-1 (or the pseudogene TRBV3-2) and TRBJ2-7; a weak D match, TRBD1 (5 bases). This CDR3 is 13 amino acids long. Germline CDR1 reads LGHDT; CDR2 reads YNNKEL (reference sequence). V was clipped by 0 bases and J by 3 bases, with 6 bases between them.

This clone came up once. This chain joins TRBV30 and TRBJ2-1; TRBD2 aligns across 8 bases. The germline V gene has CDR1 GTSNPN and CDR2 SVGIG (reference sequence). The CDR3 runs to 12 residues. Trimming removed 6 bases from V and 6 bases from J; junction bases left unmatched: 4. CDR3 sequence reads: CACPGTSNEQFF. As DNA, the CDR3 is TGTGCCTGCCCCGGGACTAGCAATGAGCAGTTCTTC.

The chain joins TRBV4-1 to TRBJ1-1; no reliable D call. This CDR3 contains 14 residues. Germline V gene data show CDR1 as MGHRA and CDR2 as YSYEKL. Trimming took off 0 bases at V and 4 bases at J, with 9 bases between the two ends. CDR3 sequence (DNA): TGCGCCAGCAGCCAAGAAACAGTGGGCACTGAAGCTTTCTTT. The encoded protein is CASSQETVGTEAFF.

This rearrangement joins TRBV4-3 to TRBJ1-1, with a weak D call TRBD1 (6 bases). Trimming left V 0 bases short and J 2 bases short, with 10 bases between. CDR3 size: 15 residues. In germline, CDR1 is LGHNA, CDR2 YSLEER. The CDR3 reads CASSQETGRNTEAFF. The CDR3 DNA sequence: TGCGCCAGCAGCCAAGAGACAGGCCGCAACACTGAAGCTTTCTTT.

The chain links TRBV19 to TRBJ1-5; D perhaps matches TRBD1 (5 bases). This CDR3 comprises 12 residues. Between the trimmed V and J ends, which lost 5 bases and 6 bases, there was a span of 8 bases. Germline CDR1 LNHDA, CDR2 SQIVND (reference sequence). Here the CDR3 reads CASSLGGQPQHF. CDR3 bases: TGTGCCAGTAGTTTGGGGGGTCAGCCCCAGCATTTT.

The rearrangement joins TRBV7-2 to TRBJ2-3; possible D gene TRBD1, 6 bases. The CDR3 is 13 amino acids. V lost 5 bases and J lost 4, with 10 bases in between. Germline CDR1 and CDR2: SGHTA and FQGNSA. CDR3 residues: CASSRGSADTQYF. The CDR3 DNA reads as TGTGCCAGCAGCAGGGGGAGCGCAGATACGCAGTATTTT. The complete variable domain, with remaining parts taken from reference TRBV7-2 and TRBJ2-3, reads GAGVSQSPSNKVTEKGKDVELRCDPISGHTALYWYRQSLGQGLEFLIYFQGNSAPDKSGLPSDRFSAERTGGSVSTLTIQRTQQEDSAVYLCASSRGSADTQYFGPGTRLTVL.

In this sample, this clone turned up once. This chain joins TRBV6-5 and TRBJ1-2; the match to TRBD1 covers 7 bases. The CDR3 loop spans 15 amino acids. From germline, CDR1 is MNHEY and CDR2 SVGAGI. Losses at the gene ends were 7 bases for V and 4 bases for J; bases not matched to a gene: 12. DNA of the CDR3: TGTGCCAGCACGAGAGGGGGCCTGGATTCCTATGGCTACACCTTC. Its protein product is CASTRGGLDSYGYTF.

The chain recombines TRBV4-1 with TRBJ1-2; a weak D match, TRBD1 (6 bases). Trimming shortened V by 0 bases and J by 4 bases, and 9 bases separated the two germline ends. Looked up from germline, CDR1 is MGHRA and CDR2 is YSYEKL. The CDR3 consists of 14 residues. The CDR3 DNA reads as TGCGCCAGCAGCCAAGATCCAGGGGTCTATGGCTACACCTTC. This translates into CASSQDPGVYGYTF.

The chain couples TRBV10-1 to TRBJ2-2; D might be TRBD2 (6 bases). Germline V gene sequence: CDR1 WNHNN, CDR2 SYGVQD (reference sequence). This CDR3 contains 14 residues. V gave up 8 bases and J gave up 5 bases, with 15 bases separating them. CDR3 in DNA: TGCGCCAGCTCCCGGGGGTTAGAGACCGGGGAGCTGTTTTTT. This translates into CASSRGLETGELFF.

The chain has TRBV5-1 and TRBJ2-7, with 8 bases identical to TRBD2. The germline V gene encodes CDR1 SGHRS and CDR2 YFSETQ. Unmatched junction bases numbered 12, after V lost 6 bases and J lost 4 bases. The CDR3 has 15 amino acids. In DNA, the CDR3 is TGCGCCAGCAACCCCGCGGGGGGCGGACTTTACGAGCAGTACTTC. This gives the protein CASNPAGGGLYEQYF.

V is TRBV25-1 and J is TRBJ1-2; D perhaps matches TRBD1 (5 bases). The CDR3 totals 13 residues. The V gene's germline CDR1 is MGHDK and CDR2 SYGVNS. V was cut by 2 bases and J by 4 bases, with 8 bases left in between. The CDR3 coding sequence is TGTGCCAGCAGTGAAGGGGCCACCTATGGCTACACCTTC. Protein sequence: CASSEGATYGYTF.

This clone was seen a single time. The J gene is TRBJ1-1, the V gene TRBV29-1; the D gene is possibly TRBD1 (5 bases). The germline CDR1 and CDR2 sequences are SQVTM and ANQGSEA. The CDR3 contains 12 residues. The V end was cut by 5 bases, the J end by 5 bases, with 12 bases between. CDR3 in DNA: TGCAGCGTTCGGGGGGAAGGGACTGAAGCTTTCTTT. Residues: CSVRGEGTEAFF.

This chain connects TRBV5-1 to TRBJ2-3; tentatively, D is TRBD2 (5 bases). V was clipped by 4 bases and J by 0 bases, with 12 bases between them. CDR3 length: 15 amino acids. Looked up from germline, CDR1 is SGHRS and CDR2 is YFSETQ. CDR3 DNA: TGCGCCAGCAGCGCGAGGGTAGGCAGCACAGATACGCAGTATTTT. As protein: CASSARVGSTDTQYF.

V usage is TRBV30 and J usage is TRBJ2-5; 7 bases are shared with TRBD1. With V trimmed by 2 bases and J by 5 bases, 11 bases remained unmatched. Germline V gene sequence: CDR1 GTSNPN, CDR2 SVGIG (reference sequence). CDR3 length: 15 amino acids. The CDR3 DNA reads TGTGCCTGGAGTCGAGGGGACAGCAGGCGGGAGACCCAGTACTTC. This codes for CAWSRGDSRRETQYF.

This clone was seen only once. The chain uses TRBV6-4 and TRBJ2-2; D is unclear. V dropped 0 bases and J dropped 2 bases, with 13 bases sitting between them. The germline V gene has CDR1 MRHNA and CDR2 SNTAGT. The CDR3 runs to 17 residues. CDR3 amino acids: CASSDSRGLANTGELFF. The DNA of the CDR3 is TGTGCCAGCAGTGACTCACGAGGTCTTGCCAACACCGGGGAGCTGTTTTTT.

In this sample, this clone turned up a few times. In DNA form, the CDR3 reads TGCGCCAGCAGCTTGAACGGGATTGAGGAGCAGTACTTC. Amino acid sequence: CASSLNGIEEQYF. V and J are TRBV5-1 and TRBJ2-7; D possibly corresponds to TRBD2 (5 bases). With 1 base removed from V and 7 bases from J, the gap between germline ends came to 12 bases. The CDR3 covers 13 residues. Germline values: CDR1 SGHRS, CDR2 YFSETQ.

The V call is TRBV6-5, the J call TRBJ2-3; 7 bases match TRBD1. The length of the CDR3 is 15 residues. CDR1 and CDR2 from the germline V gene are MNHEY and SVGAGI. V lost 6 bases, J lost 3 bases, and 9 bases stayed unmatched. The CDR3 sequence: CASRNPAGGTDTQYF. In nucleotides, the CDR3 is TGTGCCAGCAGGAACCCGGCAGGGGGTACAGATACGCAGTATTTT.